One sample yielded the 26 T cell receptor beta chains listed below, sequenced in a study of post-analysis software for immune sequencing data. Unique molecular identifiers were carried by the TCR beta cDNA libraries. TCRdb itself ran the PCR reads through MiXCR, one entry per CDR3 protein. The sample has about 820,000 distinct CDR3 sequences; approximately 53% are singletons. Study observations and caveats: Compared with controls, patients had more of about 5 TRBV segments, including TRBV5-6, TRBV5-1 and TRBV20-1.

Antigens of these TCRs are unknown. Sequencing was performed on blood. All receptors derive from a girl aged 10-17 years with multiple sclerosis.

The chain employs TRBV20-1 and TRBJ2-3; 10 bases fit TRBD2. The germline gives CDR1 DFQATT, CDR2 SNEGSKA (reference sequence). This CDR3 spans 15 amino acids. The J segment lost 1 base and the V segment lost 4 bases, leaving 5 bases of the junction unmatched. The CDR3 reads CSATPSGRGTDTQYF. The CDR3, as DNA: TGCAGTGCTACCCCTAGCGGGAGAGGCACAGATACGCAGTATTTT.

The rearrangement uses TRBV29-1 and TRBJ2-4; possible D gene TRBD2, 6 bases. Trimming removed 0 bases from V and 13 bases from J, with 13 bases in between. CDR1 and CDR2 (germline): SQVTM, ANQGSEA. The CDR3 is 12 amino acids. The CDR3 DNA is TGCAGCGTTGAAGATGGGCTACGGGAGCAGTACTTC. Translation: CSVEDGLREQYF.

This clonotype was observed a few times. The rearrangement links TRBV7-9 to TRBJ2-7; D is ambiguous. Germline CDR1 is SEHNR and CDR2 is FQNEAQ (reference sequence). The CDR3 consists of 14 residues. Deletions cut 2 bases from V and 6 bases from J, with 14 bases between. CDR3 nucleotides: TGTGCCAGCAGCTTAATCTACGCGAGATCCGAGCAGTACTTC. Encoded protein: CASSLIYARSEQYF.

V usage is TRBV29-1 and J usage is TRBJ2-1; D call uncertain. CDR3 length: 15 amino acids. V was pared by 6 bases and J by 3 bases, with 18 bases between. Germline V gene lookup returns CDR1 SQVTM and CDR2 ANQGSEA. CDR3 sequence: CSVLFDLEYYNEQFF. The CDR3 region has the DNA TGCAGCGTCCTTTTTGACTTGGAGTACTACAATGAGCAGTTCTTC.

The chain joins TRBV7-9 to TRBJ1-4; possibly TRBD1 for D (5 bases). From germline, CDR1 is SEHNR and CDR2 FQNEAQ (reference sequence). V lost 3 bases to trimming and J lost 7 bases, with 15 bases between them. The CDR3 totals 15 residues. In DNA, the CDR3 is TGTGCCAGCAGCTTCCTCGGGGGGACGGGTGAAAAACTGTTTTTT. Its translation is CASSFLGGTGEKLFF. The full variable domain, completed using reference TRBV7-9 and TRBJ1-4, is DTGVSQNPRHKITKRGQNVTFRCDPISEHNRLYWYRQTLGQGPEFLTYFQNEAQLEKSRLLSDRFSAERPKGSFSTLEIQRTEQGDSAMYLCASSFLGGTGEKLFFGSGTQLSVL.

The J gene is TRBJ2-3, the V gene TRBV3-1; 9 bases are shared with TRBD2. CDR1 is LGHDT and CDR2 is YNNKEL in the germline V gene (reference sequence). This CDR3 is built from 16 residues. The V gene end was trimmed by 1 base and the J gene end by 1 base; junction bases not matched to a gene: 3. The CDR3 bases are TGTGCCAGCAGCCAAGGATGGACTAGCGGCACAGATACGCAGTATTTT. Translated: CASSQGWTSGTDTQYF.

This clonotype has just one count. The chain employs TRBV20-1 and TRBJ2-7; TRBD2 matches at 7 bases. Per germline, CDR1 DFQATT and CDR2 SNEGSKA (reference sequence). The trim removed 6 bases at V and 2 bases at J, leaving 13 bases unmatched. This CDR3 comprises 15 residues. The CDR3 spells CSAAISTGGAYEQYF. CDR3 coding DNA: TGCAGTGCAGCGATCTCGACGGGGGGTGCCTACGAGCAGTACTTC.

Here the CDR3 reads CASSPRQGMETQYF. The CDR3 region has the DNA TGTGCCAGCTCACCACGACAGGGTATGGAGACCCAGTACTTC. The rearrangement joins TRBV18 to TRBJ2-5; 7 bases are a match to TRBD1. The CDR3 is made up of 14 amino acids. The J segment lost 5 bases and the V segment lost 1 base, leaving 4 bases of the junction unmatched. Looked up from germline, CDR1 is KGHSH and CDR2 is LQKENI.

This clonotype was seen more than once but under ten times. The rearrangement links TRBV2 to TRBJ1-5, with D perhaps TRBD1 (6 bases). Germline CDR1 reads SNHLY; CDR2 reads FYNNEI. The ends were cut back, 7 bases at V and 4 bases at J, with 14 bases in the middle. The CDR3 length is 14 residues. The CDR3 DNA sequence: TGTGCCAGCAAGGAGGGGGAGGGAAATCAGCCCCAGCATTTT. Protein: CASKEGEGNQPQHF. Full variable domain (missing parts from reference TRBV2 and TRBJ1-5): EPEVTQTPSHQVTQMGQEVILRCVPISNHLYFYWYRQILGQKVEFLVSFYNNEISEKSEIFDDQFSVERPDGSNFTLKIRSTKLEDSAMYFCASKEGEGNQPQHFGDGTRLSIL.

The chain couples TRBV6-5 to TRBJ2-7; D is unclear. V shed 8 bases and J shed 4 bases, with 21 bases lying between them. Germline loops: CDR1 MNHEY, CDR2 SVGAGI. CDR3 size: 15 residues. The CDR3 sequence is CASAPAPRADYEQYF. In DNA form, the CDR3 reads TGTGCCAGCGCCCCGGCCCCTAGGGCAGATTACGAGCAGTACTTC.

Only one count was recorded for this clonotype. The chain links TRBV29-1 to TRBJ1-3; 12 bases map to TRBD1. The CDR3 consists of 17 residues. The V gene's germline CDR1 is SQVTM and CDR2 ANQGSEA. V trimming: 5 bases; J trimming: 4 bases; junction bases outside the gene matches: 12. The CDR3 DNA reads TGCAGCGTTCCCTCCCGGGACAGGGGGCGCGCCGGAAACACCATATATTTT. Encoded protein: CSVPSRDRGRAGNTIYF.

The rearrangement links TRBV13 to TRBJ2-7, with 7 bases identical to TRBD1. The V segment lost 0 bases and the J segment 0 bases; nucleotides outside the gene matches: 5. CDR1 is PRHDT, CDR2 FYEKMQ, per germline (reference sequence). The length of the CDR3 is 16 residues. The CDR3 region is CASSLGPQGVSYEQYF. CDR3 bases: TGTGCCAGCAGCTTAGGCCCGCAGGGGGTCTCCTACGAGCAGTACTTC. Variable domain in full (rest from reference TRBV13 and TRBJ2-7): AAGVIQSPRHLIKEKRETATLKCYPIPRHDTVYWYQQGPGQDPQFLISFYEKMQSDKGSIPDRFSAQQFSDYHSELNMSSLELGDSALYFCASSLGPQGVSYEQYFGPGTRLTVT.

The gene calls are TRBV5-1 and TRBJ1-2; D perhaps matches TRBD1 (5 bases). The CDR3 is 15 residues long. The germline CDR1 and CDR2 sequences are SGHRS and YFSETQ. V gave up 0 bases and J gave up 8 bases, with 17 bases separating them. CDR3 sequence: CASSLAGGDLGGYTF. The CDR3 DNA reads as TGCGCCAGCAGCTTGGCCGGAGGGGACCTCGGAGGCTACACCTTC.

The CDR3 sequence is CASSVEGLQYF. In DNA form, the CDR3 reads TGTGCCAGCAGTGTTGAGGGTCTTCAGTATTTT. The genes are TRBV2 and TRBJ2-3, with D perhaps TRBD2 (5 bases). V gave up 4 bases and J gave up 12 bases, with 11 bases separating them. This CDR3 has 11 amino acids. Looked up from germline, CDR1 is SNHLY and CDR2 is FYNNEI. Looking up the rest from reference TRBV2 and TRBJ2-3 gives the full variable domain: EPEVTQTPSHQVTQMGQEVILRCVPISNHLYFYWYRQILGQKVEFLVSFYNNEISEKSEIFDDQFSVERPDGSNFTLKIRSTKLEDSAMYFCASSVEGLQYFGPGTRLTVL.

This chain joins TRBV9 and TRBJ2-1; TRBD1 is a possible D gene (5 bases). Trimming removed 0 bases from V and 5 bases from J, with 15 bases in between. The germline V gene has CDR1 SGDLS and CDR2 YYNGEE. The CDR3 totals 16 residues. CDR3 in amino acids: CASSVVGHPSNNEQFF. Written as DNA, the CDR3 is TGTGCCAGCAGCGTAGTTGGACACCCGTCCAACAATGAGCAGTTCTTC.

This rearrangement joins TRBV20-1 to TRBJ2-1; D not certain. Germline V CDR1 and CDR2: DFQATT, SNEGSKA (reference sequence). The germline V and J ends were trimmed by 2 bases and 1 base, with 15 bases remaining between them. The length of the CDR3 is 16 residues. The CDR3 region has the DNA TGCAGTGCTAGAAGGGCAGCTGGGGTTTCCTACAATGAGCAGTTCTTC. Its protein is CSARRAAGVSYNEQFF.

There are a few counts of this clonotype. The CDR3 here is CASSLEPYRALDALAKNIQYF. Written as DNA, the CDR3 is TGTGCCAGCAGCTTAGAACCGTACAGGGCCTTAGACGCACTAGCCAAAAACATTCAGTACTTC. The genes are TRBV5-4 and TRBJ2-4; D perhaps matches TRBD1 (6 bases). Trimming left V 2 bases short and J 0 bases short, with 27 bases between. Per germline, CDR1 SGHNT and CDR2 YYREEE (reference sequence). The CDR3 sequence is 21 residues long.

V is TRBV20-1 and J is TRBJ2-7, with D perhaps TRBD2 (8 bases). Trimming pared 1 base from V and 3 bases from J, leaving 13 bases between. The germline gives CDR1 DFQATT, CDR2 SNEGSKA (reference sequence). This CDR3 region has 14 residues. The CDR3 is CSARVAGQRYEQYF. CDR3 DNA sequence: TGCAGTGCTAGAGTAGCGGGACAGCGCTACGAGCAGTACTTC.

V gene TRBV21-1 combines with J gene TRBJ2-7. TRBV21-1 is a known pseudogene. The CDR3 extends over 19 amino acids. The CDR3 sequence is CASSKALNIRTEYPYEQYF. As DNA, the CDR3 is TGTGCCAGCAGCAAAGCGCTAAATATCAGGACGGAATATCCCTACGAGCAGTACTTC.

The chain joins TRBV7-9 to TRBJ2-1; a possible D gene is TRBD2 (5 bases). The CDR3 has 12 residues. The germline V gene encodes CDR1 SEHNR and CDR2 FQNEAQ (reference sequence). Trimming left V 10 bases short and J 9 bases short, with 16 bases between. CDR3 in amino acids: CATIGVSSEQFF. The CDR3 DNA sequence: TGTGCCACTATCGGGGTTAGTAGTGAGCAGTTCTTC.

This chain uses TRBV12-3 or TRBV12-4 with TRBJ1-5; D not resolved. CDR3 length: 14 amino acids. V was shortened by 5 bases and J by 1 base, with 9 bases between the two germline ends. The CDR3 nucleotides read TGTGCCAGCAGTCGCGCCTTGAGCAATCAGCCCCAGCATTTT. Its translation: CASSRALSNQPQHF.

There are many counts of this clonotype. A junction end diverges from the germline sequence, so it may reflect a read error. The V and J genes are TRBV5-1 and TRBJ2-7, with D perhaps TRBD1 (8 bases). The CDR3 spans 13 residues. Germline values: CDR1 SGHRS, CDR2 YFSETQ. CDR3 sequence reads: CASSGTGSYEQYF. The CDR3 DNA reads TGTGCCAGCAGCGGGACAGGCTCCTACGAGCAGTACTTC.

The J gene is TRBJ2-4, the V gene TRBV20-1, with 9 bases aligning to TRBD2. The J call may be mistaken, given a closer DNA end match to TRBJ2-7. CDR1 is DFQATT and CDR2 is SNEGSKA in the germline V gene (reference sequence). The CDR3 contains 12 residues. The CDR3 spells CSARLAAYEQYF. Written as DNA, the CDR3 is TGCAGTGCGCGACTAGCGGCCTACGAGCAGTACTTC.

The table lists this clonotype with many counts. The chain is built from TRBV29-1 and TRBJ2-7; unclear D gene. Germline V gives CDR1 SQVTM, CDR2 ANQGSEA. V was pared by 0 bases and J by 2 bases, with 8 bases between. The CDR3 has 13 residues. In nucleotides, the CDR3 is TGCAGCGTTGAAGATGTGCGTACCTACGAGCAGTACTTC. It codes for CSVEDVRTYEQYF.

The V and J genes are TRBV6-1 and TRBJ2-1, with D possibly being TRBD1 (6 bases). The V end was cut by 0 bases, the J end by 9 bases, with 15 bases between. The V gene's germline CDR1 is MNHNS and CDR2 SASEGT. CDR3 length: 15 residues. The CDR3 spells CASSEALIGGREQFF. The CDR3 coding sequence is TGTGCCAGCAGTGAAGCGCTGATAGGGGGACGTGAGCAGTTCTTC.

The chain combines TRBV4-1 with TRBJ1-6, with D hard to call. Germline CDR1 and CDR2: MGHRA and YSYEKL. The V end lost 4 bases, the J end lost 0 bases, and 13 bases lay between the germline ends. The CDR3 is 17 amino acids. CDR3 in DNA: TGCGCCAGCAGCCTCGATCTCGGGAGCTCCTATAATTCACCCCTCCACTTT. Residues: CASSLDLGSSYNSPLHF.